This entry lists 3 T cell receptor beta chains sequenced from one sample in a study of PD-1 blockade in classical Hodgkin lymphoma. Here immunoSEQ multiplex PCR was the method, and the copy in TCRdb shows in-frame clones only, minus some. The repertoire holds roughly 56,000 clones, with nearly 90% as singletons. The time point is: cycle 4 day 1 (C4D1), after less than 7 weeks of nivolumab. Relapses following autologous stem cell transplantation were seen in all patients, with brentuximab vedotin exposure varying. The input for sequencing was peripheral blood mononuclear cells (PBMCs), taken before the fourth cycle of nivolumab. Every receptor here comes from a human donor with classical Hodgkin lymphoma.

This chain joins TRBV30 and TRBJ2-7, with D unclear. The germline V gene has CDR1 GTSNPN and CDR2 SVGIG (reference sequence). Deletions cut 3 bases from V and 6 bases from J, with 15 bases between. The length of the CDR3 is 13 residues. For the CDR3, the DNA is TGTGCCTGGAGGACCAGTGTCCTCACCGAGCAGTACTTC. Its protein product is CAWRTSVLTEQYF.

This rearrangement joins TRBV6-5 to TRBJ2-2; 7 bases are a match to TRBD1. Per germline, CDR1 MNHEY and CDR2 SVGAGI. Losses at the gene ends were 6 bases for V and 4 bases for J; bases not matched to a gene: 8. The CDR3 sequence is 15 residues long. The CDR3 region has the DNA TGTGCCAGCAGAGTGCCGGGACAGCTCACCGGGGAGCTGTTTTTT. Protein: CASRVPGQLTGELFF.

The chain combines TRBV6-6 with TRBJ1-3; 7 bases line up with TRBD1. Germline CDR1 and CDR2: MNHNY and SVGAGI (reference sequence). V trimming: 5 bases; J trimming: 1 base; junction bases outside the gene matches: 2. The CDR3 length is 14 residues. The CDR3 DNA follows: TGTGCCAGCAGTGTACAGGGGTCTGGAAACACCATATATTTT. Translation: CASSVQGSGNTIYF.